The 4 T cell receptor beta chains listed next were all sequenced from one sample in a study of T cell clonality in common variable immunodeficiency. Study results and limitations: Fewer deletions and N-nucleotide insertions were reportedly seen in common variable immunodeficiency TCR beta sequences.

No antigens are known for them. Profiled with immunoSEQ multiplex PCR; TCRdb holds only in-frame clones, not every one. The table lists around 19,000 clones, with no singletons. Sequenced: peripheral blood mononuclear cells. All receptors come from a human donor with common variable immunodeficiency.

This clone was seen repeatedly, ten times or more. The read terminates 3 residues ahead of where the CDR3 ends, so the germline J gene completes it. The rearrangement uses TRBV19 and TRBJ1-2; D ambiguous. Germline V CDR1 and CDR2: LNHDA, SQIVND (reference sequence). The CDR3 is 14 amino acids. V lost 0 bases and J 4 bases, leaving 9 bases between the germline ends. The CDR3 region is CASSIDPRPYGYTF. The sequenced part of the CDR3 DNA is TGTGCCAGTAGTATAGACCCGCGCCCCTATGGC.

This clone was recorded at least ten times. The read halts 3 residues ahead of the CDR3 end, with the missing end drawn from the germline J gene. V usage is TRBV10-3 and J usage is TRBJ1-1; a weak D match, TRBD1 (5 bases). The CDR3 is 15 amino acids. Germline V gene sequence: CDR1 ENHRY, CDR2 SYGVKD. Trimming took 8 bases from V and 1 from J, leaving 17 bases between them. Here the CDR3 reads CAIATSQVSNTEAFF. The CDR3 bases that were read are TGTGCCATCGCGACCTCACAGGTTTCGAACACTGAA.

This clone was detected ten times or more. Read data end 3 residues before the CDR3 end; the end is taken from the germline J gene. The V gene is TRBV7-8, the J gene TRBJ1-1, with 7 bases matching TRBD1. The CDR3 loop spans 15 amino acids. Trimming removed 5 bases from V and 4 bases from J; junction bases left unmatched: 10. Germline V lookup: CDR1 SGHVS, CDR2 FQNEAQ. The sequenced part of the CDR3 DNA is TGTGCCAGCAGCCCCAGAGGGGGCGCAGGCACTGAA. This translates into CASSPRGGAGTE. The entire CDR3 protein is CASSPRGGAGTEAFF.

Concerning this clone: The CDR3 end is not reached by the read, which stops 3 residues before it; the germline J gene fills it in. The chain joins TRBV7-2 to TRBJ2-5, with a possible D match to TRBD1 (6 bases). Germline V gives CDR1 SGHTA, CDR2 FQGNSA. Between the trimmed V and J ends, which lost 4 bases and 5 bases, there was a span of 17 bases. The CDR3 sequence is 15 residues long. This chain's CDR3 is CASSSTSGVGETQYF. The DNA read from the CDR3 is TGTGCCAGCAGCTCGACCTCAGGGGTAGGGGAGACC.